This T cell receptor beta chain was sequenced for a study of T cell repertoires in cytomegalovirus infection. A remark on this clonotype: Just one base apart from a much larger clone, this may be a read error.

In germline, CDR1 is MNHNS, CDR2 SASEGT. The length of the CDR3 is 14 residues. TCRdb re-analysed the reads in MiXCR, keeping a single row per CDR3 protein. The sample contains 400,000 or so distinct CDR3 sequences, roughly a third of which appear only once. The gene calls are TRBV6-1 and TRBJ1-1; no clear D. The source is a human donor in good health (CMV status not recorded). Some clones in this sample may be carry-over from other donors' samples. The sequenced material came from PBMCs. CDR3 coding DNA: TGTGCCAGAAGTGAAAGGTTTGAGTCAGGTGAAGCTTTCTTT. Protein: CARSERFESGEAFF.